This is a list of T cell receptor beta chains from one sample in a study of cytomegalovirus exposure and HLA in healthy donors. Assay used: immunoSEQ multiplex PCR; TCRdb lists only in-frame clones, some missing. The sample includes 50,000 to 55,000 clones, roughly 72% of them seen just once. The source material was PBMCs. These receptors all come from a woman in her forties or fifties in good health and CMV-seropositive. Each CDR3 is given with its conserved first and last residue. D genes are given only for firm matches. Rows may omit the clone size; those that give it use once, few, many or a size class.

j_call d_call v_call clone_size cdr3_aa cdr3_nt
TRBJ2-7 . TRBV6-1 . CASSDRRQVGYEQYF TGTGCCAGCAGTGACCGCAGGCAAGTTGGCTACGAGCAGTACTTC
TRBJ2-7 TRBD2 TRBV9 . CASSPGLAEVSSYEQYF TGTGCCAGCAGCCCGGGACTAGCGGAAGTTAGCTCCTACGAGCAGTACTTC
TRBJ2-5 TRBD1 TRBV2 once CASSEGDRGFETQYF TGTGCCAGCAGTGAGGGGGACAGGGGATTTGAGACCCAGTACTTC
TRBJ2-7 TRBD2 TRBV6-5 once CASKAYSGGPYEQYF TGTGCCAGCAAAGCGTATAGCGGGGGGCCTTACGAGCAGTACTTC
TRBJ2-2 . TRBV7-9 few CASSYTTFTGELFF TGTGCCAGCAGCTATACGACATTCACCGGGGAGCTGTTTTTT
TRBJ1-2 TRBD1 TRBV10-3 . CAISGGGTGPPNYGYTF TGTGCCATCAGTGGGGGCGGGACAGGCCCGCCGAACTATGGCTACACCTTC
TRBJ1-1 . TRBV6-1 . CASILIAEAFF TGTGCCAGCATCCTTATCGCTGAAGCTTTCTTT
TRBJ2-1 TRBD2 TRBV4-3 . CASSQDPSGGYNEQFF TGCGCCAGCAGCCAAGACCCTAGCGGGGGTTACAATGAGCAGTTCTTC
TRBJ1-6 . TRBV6-1 . CASSELHSSPGSPLHF TGTGCCAGCAGTGAGCTACACAGCTCTCCGGGATCACCCCTCCACTTT
TRBJ1-4 . TRBV30 few CAWSNSGPGEKLFF TGTGCCTGGAGTAACTCCGGGCCCGGGGAGAAACTGTTTTTT
TRBJ1-4 . TRBV6-5 . CASRQGSDEKLFF TGTGCCAGCAGGCAGGGGTCCGATGAAAAACTGTTTTTT
TRBJ1-6 . TRBV4-2 . CASSQDTDRPLHF TGTGCCAGCAGCCAAGATACTGACAGACCCCTCCACTTT
TRBJ2-4 . TRBV4-2 . CASSQDSGSRAKNIQYF TGTGCCAGCAGCCAAGACTCGGGGAGTAGAGCCAAAAACATTCAGTACTTC
TRBJ2-1 TRBD2 TRBV5-4 . CASSSAGSSYNEQFF TGTGCCAGCAGCTCAGCGGGAAGCTCCTACAATGAGCAGTTCTTC
TRBJ2-7 . TRBV6-6 few CASSYSAGKGYEQYF TGTGCCAGCAGTTACTCTGCAGGGAAGGGCTACGAGCAGTACTTC
TRBJ1-6 . TRBV6-5 few CASRSRRGESPLHF TGTGCCAGCAGGTCGAGAAGAGGTGAATCACCCCTCCACTTT
TRBJ2-5 . TRBV7-7 . CASSASFGIQETQYF TGTGCTAGCAGCGCGAGTTTTGGTATTCAAGAGACCCAGTACTTC
TRBJ2-6 . TRBV29-1 . CSVARGYPSGANVLTF TGCAGCGTTGCCCGGGGATACCCCTCTGGGGCCAACGTCCTGACTTTC
TRBJ2-3 TRBD2 TRBV9 few CASSVLAGPSDTQYF TGTGCCAGCAGCGTACTAGCGGGGCCTTCAGATACGCAGTATTTT
TRBJ1-5 . TRBV12-5 few CASGPGYNQPQHF TGTGCTAGTGGCCCAGGATACAATCAGCCCCAGCATTTT
TRBJ1-6 TRBD1 TRBV19 few CASTDRAANSPLHF TGTGCCAGTACGGACAGGGCGGCTAATTCACCCCTCCACTTT
TRBJ2-7 TRBD2 TRBV29-1 . CSVRLAGGYEQYF TGCAGCGTTAGACTAGCGGGAGGATACGAGCAGTACTTC
TRBJ2-7 TRBD2 TRBV6-5 . CASRSAGGGSWEQYF TGTGCCAGCAGATCAGCGGGGGGGGGATCTTGGGAGCAGTACTTC
TRBJ2-6 . TRBV7-2 . CASSTGSGANVLTF TGTGCCAGCAGCACCGGTTCTGGGGCCAACGTCCTGACTTTC
TRBJ2-7 . TRBV18 once CASSLGTFVYEQYF TGTGCCAGCTCACTAGGGACATTTGTCTACGAGCAGTACTTC
TRBJ2-1 . TRBV7-9 few CASSQLWNEQFF TGTGCCAGCAGCCAACTTTGGAATGAGCAGTTCTTC
TRBJ2-5 . TRBV7-3 . CASSLQFGETQYF TGTGCCAGCAGCCTTCAGTTCGGGGAGACCCAGTACTTC
TRBJ2-6 . TRBV7-6 . CASSATGPNVLTF TGTGCCAGCAGCGCCACAGGGCCCAACGTCCTGACTTTC
TRBJ2-1 . TRBV9 . CASSLTEVGNEQFF TGTGCCAGCAGCCTAACCGAGGTTGGTAATGAGCAGTTCTTC
TRBJ2-1 TRBD2 TRBV2 . CASSEKVAGALHEQFF TGTGCCAGCAGTGAAAAAGTGGCGGGAGCCCTCCATGAGCAGTTCTTC
TRBJ1-1 . TRBV10-3 . CAMGKGVNTEAFF TGTGCCATGGGGAAAGGGGTGAACACTGAAGCTTTCTTT
TRBJ2-3 TRBD2 TRBV7-9 few CASSPGLAGLGTDTQYF TGTGCCAGCAGCCCGGGACTAGCGGGACTCGGCACAGATACGCAGTATTTT
TRBJ1-1 . TRBV18 . CASSGRYTEAFF TGTGCCAGCTCAGGCCGATATACTGAAGCTTTCTTT
TRBJ2-7 TRBD1 TRBV28 . CASSLGTGREQYF TGTGCCAGCAGTCTCGGGACAGGGAGGGAGCAGTACTTC
TRBJ2-5 TRBD1 TRBV18 . CASSPGQGASTETQYF TGTGCCAGCTCACCGGGACAGGGGGCGTCCACAGAGACCCAGTACTTC
TRBJ1-1 TRBD1 TRBV29-1 . CSVSTGSTEAFF TGCAGCGTCTCGACAGGGAGCACTGAAGCTTTCTTT
TRBJ2-7 TRBD1 TRBV28 . CASNVVGTPGQGPEQYF TGTGCCAGCAACGTAGTTGGCACACCGGGACAGGGGCCCGAGCAGTACTTC
TRBJ2-4 TRBD2 TRBV7-2 few CASSFFGLAENIQYF TGTGCCAGCAGCTTCTTCGGACTAGCGGAAAACATTCAGTACTTC
TRBJ2-5 . TRBV27 . CASSGSGETQYF TGTGCCAGCAGCGGGAGTGGAGAGACCCAGTACTTC
TRBJ2-5 . TRBV29-1 once CSVAGVQETQYF TGCAGCGTTGCGGGGGTTCAAGAGACCCAGTACTTC
TRBJ2-1 . TRBV11-3 . CASSLESYGGKDEQFF TGTGCCAGCAGCTTAGAAAGCTATGGGGGGAAGGATGAGCAGTTCTTC
TRBJ2-1 TRBD2 TRBV7-2 . CASSLVWTSGRDRGNEQFF TGTGCCAGCAGCTTAGTCTGGACTAGCGGGAGGGATAGGGGAAATGAGCAGTTCTTC
TRBJ1-2 . TRBV7-6 . CASSLDGEGANYGYTF TGTGCCAGCAGCTTAGATGGTGAGGGGGCTAACTATGGCTACACCTTC
TRBJ2-7 . TRBV11-1 . CASSLSVVLNEQYF TGTGCCAGCAGCTTATCGGTGGTTTTGAACGAGCAGTACTTC